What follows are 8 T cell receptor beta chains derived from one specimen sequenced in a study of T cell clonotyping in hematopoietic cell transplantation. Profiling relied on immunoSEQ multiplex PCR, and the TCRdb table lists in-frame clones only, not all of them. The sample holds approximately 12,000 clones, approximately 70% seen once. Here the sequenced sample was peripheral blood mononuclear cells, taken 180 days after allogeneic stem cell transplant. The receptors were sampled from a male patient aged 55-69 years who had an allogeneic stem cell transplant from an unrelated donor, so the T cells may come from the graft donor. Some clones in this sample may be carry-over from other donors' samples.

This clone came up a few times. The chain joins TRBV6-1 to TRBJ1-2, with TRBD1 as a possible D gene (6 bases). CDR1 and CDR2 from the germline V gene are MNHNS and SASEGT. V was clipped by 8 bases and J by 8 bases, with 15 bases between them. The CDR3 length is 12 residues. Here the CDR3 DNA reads TGTGCCAGCTCTACGGGGGCTGAGGGCTACACCTTC. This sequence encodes CASSTGAEGYTF.

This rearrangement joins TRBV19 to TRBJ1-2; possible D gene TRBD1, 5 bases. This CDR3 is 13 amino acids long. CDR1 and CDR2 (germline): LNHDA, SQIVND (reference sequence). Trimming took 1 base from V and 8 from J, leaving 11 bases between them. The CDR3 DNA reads TGTGCCAGTAGTATAGCAGGGTGGGGCGGCTACACCTTC. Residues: CASSIAGWGGYTF.

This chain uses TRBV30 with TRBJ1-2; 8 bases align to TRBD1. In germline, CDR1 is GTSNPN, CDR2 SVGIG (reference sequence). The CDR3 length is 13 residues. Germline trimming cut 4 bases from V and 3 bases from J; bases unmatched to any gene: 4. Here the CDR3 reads CAWKDRGDYGYTF. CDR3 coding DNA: TGTGCCTGGAAAGACAGGGGAGACTATGGCTACACCTTC.

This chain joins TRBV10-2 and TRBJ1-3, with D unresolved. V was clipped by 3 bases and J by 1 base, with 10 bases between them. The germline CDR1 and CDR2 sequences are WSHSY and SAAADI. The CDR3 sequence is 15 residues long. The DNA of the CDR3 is TGCGCCAGCAGTGAATGGTCGACATCTGGAAACACCATATATTTT. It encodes CASSEWSTSGNTIYF.

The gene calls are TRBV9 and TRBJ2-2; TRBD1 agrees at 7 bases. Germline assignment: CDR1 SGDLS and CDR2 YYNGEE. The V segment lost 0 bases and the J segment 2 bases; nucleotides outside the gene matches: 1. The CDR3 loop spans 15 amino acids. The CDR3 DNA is TGTGCCAGCAGCGTAGGACAGGGAAACACCGGGGAGCTGTTTTTT. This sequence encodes CASSVGQGNTGELFF.

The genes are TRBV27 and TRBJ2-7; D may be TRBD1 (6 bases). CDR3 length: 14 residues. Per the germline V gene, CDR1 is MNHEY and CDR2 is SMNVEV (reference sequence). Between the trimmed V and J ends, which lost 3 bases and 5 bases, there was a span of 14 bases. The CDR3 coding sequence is TGTGCCAGCAGTTTGACACAGGGAGTCGACGAGCAGTACTTC. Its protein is CASSLTQGVDEQYF.

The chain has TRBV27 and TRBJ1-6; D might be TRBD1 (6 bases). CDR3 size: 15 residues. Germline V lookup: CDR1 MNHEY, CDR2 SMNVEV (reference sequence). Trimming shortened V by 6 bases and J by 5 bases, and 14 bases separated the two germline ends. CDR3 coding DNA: TGTGCCAGCAGGATACAGGGACCGAATAATTCACCCCTCCACTTT. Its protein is CASRIQGPNNSPLHF.

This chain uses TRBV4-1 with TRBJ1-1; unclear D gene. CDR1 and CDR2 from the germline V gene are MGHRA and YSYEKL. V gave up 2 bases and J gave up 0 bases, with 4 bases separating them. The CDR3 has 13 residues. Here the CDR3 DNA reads TGCGCCAGCAGCCAAAACATGAACACTGAAGCTTTCTTT. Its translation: CASSQNMNTEAFF.